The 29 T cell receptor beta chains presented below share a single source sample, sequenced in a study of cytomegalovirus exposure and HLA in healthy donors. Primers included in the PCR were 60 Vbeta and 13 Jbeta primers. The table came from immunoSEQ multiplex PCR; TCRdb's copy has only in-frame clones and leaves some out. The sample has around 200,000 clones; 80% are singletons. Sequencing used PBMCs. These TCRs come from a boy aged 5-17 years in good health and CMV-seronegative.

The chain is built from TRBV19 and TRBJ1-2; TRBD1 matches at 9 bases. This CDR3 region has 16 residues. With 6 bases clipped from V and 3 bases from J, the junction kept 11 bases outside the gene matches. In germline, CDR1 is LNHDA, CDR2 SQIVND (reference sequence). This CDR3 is CASRDYRTGDDYGYTF. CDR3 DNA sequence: TGTGCCAGTAGGGATTACCGGACAGGGGACGACTATGGCTACACCTTC.

CDR3 nucleotides: TGTGCCAGCAGCTTTGGTGCCAAGATCTGGGGAGATGGCTATGGCTACACCTTC. It specifies CASSFGAKIWGDGYGYTF. The rearrangement links TRBV11-3 to TRBJ1-2, with D unclear. Germline V gene data show CDR1 as SGHNT and CDR2 as YENEEA. The V and J ends lost 3 bases and 4 bases respectively, with 24 bases between them. The CDR3 is 18 amino acids.

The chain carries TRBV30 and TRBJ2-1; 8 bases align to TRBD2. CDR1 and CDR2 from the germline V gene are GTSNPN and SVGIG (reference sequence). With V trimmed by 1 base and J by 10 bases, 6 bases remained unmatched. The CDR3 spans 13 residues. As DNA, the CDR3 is TGTGCCTGGAGTGGCGGGAGGCGAGGAGAGCAGTTCTTC. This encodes CAWSGGRRGEQFF.

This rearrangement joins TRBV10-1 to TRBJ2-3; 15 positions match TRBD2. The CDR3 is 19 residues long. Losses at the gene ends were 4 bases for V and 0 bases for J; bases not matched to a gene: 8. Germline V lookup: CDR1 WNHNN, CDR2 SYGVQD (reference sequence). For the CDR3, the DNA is TGCGCCAGCAGTGCGGGACTAGCGGGGGGCATTACTAGCACAGATACGCAGTATTTT. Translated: CASSAGLAGGITSTDTQYF.

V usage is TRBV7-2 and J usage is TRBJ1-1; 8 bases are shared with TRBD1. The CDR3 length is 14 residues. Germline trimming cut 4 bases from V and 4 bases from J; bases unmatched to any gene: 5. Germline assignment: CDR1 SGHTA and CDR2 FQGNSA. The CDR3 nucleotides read TGTGCCAGCAGCTCCGGACAGGGAACCACTGAAGCTTTCTTT. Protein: CASSSGQGTTEAFF.

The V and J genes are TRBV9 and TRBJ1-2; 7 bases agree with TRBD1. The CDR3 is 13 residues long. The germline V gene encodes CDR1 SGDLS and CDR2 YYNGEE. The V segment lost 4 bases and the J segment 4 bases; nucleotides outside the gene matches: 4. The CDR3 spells CASSIQGSYGYTF. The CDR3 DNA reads TGTGCCAGCAGCATACAGGGGTCCTATGGCTACACCTTC.

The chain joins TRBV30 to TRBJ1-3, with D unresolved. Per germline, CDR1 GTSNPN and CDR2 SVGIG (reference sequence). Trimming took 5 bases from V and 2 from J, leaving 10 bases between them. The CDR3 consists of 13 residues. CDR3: CAWDRGTGNTIYF. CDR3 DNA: TGTGCCTGGGACCGAGGGACTGGAAACACCATATATTTT.

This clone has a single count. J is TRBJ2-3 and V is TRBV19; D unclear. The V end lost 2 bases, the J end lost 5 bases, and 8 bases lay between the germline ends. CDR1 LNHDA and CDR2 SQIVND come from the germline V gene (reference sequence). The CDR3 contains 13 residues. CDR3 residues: CASSIQNGDTQYF. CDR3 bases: TGTGCCAGTAGTATACAAAACGGAGATACGCAGTATTTT.

The CDR3 spells CASSWDRGNYGYTF. In nucleotides, the CDR3 is TGTGCCAGCAGCTGGGACAGGGGTAACTATGGCTACACCTTC. This chain connects TRBV7-9 to TRBJ1-2, with TRBD1 identical over 10 bases. CDR1 and CDR2 (germline): SEHNR, FQNEAQ (reference sequence). The CDR3 length is 14 residues. After removal of 4 bases from V and 1 base from J, the junction contained 0 bases not matched to a gene.

CDR3 nucleotide sequence: TGTGCCAGCAGTCCACCCGGGACAGGGGGCGGCTACACCTTC. Translation gives CASSPPGTGGGYTF. The rearrangement uses TRBV28 and TRBJ1-2; TRBD1 aligns across 12 bases. V trimming: 5 bases; J trimming: 8 bases; junction bases outside the gene matches: 6. Germline CDR1 and CDR2: MDHEN and SYDVKM. The CDR3 has 14 residues.

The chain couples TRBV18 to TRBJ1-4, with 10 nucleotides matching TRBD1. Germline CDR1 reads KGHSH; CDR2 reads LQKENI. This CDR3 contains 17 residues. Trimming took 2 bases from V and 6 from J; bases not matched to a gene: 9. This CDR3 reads CASSPDATGTGDEKLFF. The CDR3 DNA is TGTGCCAGCTCACCAGACGCCACCGGGACAGGGGATGAAAAACTGTTTTTT.

CDR3 in amino acids: CASSTDREGSYEQYF. The CDR3 DNA reads as TGCGCCAGCAGCACCGACAGGGAAGGATCCTACGAGCAGTACTTC. The chain employs TRBV5-1 and TRBJ2-7; TRBD1 aligns across 7 bases. Trimming removed 4 bases from V and 1 base from J; junction bases left unmatched: 8. The CDR3 has 15 residues. The germline gives CDR1 SGHRS, CDR2 YFSETQ.

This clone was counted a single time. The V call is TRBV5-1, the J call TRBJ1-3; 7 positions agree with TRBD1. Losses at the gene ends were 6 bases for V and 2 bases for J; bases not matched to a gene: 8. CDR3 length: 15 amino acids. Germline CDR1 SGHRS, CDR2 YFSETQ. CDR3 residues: CASTREGATGNTIYF. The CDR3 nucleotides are TGCGCCAGCACTCGAGAGGGGGCCACTGGAAACACCATATATTTT.

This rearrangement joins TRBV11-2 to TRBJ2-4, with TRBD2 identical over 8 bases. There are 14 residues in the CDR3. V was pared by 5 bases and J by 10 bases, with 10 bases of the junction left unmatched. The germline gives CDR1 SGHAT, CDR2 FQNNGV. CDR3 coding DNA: TGTGCCAGCAGCGGGGGGGGATTAGCGGGAATTCAGTACTTC. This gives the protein CASSGGGLAGIQYF.

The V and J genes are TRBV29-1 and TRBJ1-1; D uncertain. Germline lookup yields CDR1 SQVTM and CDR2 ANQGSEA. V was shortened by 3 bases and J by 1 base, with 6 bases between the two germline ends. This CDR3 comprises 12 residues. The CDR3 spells CSVEVGNTEAFF. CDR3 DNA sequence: TGCAGCGTTGAGGTCGGGAACACTGAAGCTTTCTTT.

In DNA, the CDR3 is TGTGCCAGCAGCCCAGGTGCAGGGGAGCTGTTTTTT. Its translation: CASSPGAGELFF. The gene calls are TRBV6-5 and TRBJ2-2, with no clear D. V lost 6 bases to trimming and J lost 8 bases, with 10 bases between them. Germline V CDR1 and CDR2: MNHEY, SVGAGI. The CDR3 has 12 residues.

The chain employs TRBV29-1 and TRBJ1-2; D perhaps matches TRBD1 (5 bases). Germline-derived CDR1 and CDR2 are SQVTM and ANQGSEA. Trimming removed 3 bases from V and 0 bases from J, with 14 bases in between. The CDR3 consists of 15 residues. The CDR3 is CSVEGPGRSNYGYTF. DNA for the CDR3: TGCAGCGTTGAGGGGCCGGGCCGATCTAACTATGGCTACACCTTC.

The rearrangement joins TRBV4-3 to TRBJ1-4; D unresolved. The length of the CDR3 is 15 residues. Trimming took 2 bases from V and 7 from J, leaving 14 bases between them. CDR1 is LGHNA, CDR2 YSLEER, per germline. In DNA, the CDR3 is TGCGCCAGCAGCCAAAAAGCCGGGAGGACTGAAAAACTGTTTTTT. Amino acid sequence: CASSQKAGRTEKLFF.

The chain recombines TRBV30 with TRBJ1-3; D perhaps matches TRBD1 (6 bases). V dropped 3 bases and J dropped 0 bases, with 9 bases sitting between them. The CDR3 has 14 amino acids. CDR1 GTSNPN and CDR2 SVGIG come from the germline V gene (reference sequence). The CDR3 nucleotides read TGTGCCTGGAGATGGGACAACTCTGGAAACACCATATATTTT. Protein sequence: CAWRWDNSGNTIYF.

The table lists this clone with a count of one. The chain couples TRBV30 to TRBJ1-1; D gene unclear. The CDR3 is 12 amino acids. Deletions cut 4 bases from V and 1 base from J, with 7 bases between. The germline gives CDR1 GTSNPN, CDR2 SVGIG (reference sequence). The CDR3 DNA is TGTGCCTGGAATCGTAGGAACACTGAAGCTTTCTTT. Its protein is CAWNRRNTEAFF.

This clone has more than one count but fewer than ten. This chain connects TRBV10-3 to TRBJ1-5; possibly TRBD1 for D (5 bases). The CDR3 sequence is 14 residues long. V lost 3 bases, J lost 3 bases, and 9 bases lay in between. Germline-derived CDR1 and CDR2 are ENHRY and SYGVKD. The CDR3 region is CAISEQAHNQPQHF. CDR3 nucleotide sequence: TGTGCCATCAGTGAACAGGCGCACAATCAGCCCCAGCATTTT.

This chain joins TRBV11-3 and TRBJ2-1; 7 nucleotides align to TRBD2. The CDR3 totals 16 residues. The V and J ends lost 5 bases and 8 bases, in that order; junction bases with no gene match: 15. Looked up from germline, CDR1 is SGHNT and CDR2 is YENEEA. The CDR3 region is CASSPSGVSNVYEQFF. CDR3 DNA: TGTGCCAGCAGCCCAAGCGGGGTTAGTAATGTTTATGAGCAGTTCTTC.

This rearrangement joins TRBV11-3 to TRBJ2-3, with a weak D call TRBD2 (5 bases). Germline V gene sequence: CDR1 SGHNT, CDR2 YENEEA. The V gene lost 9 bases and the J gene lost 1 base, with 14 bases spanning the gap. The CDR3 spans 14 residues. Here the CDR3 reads CASLAGGGTDTQYF. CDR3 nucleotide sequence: TGTGCCAGTCTTGCGGGTGGGGGCACAGATACGCAGTATTTT.

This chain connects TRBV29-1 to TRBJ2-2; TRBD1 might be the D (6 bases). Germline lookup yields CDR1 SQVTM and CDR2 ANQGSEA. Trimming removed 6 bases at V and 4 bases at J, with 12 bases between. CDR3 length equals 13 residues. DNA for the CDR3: TGCAGCGTCCCCCAGGGGAGCACCGGGGAGCTGTTTTTT. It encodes CSVPQGSTGELFF.

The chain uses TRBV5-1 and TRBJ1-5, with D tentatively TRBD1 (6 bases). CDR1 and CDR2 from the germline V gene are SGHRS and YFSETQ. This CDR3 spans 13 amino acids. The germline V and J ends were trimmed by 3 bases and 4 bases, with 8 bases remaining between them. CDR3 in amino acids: CASSSTGNQPQHF. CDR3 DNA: TGCGCCAGCAGCTCTACAGGGAATCAGCCCCAGCATTTT.

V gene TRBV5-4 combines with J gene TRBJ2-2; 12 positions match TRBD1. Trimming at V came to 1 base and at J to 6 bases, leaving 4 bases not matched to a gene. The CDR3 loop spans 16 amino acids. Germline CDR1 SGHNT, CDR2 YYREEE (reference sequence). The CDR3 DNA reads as TGTGCCAGCAGCTTGCCGGGACAGGGGGCCGCCGGGGAGCTGTTTTTT. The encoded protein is CASSLPGQGAAGELFF.

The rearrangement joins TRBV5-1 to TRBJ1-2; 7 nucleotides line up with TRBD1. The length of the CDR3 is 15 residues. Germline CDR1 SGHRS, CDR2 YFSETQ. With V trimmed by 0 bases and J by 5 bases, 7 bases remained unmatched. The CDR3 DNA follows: TGCGCCAGCAGCTTGGATGGCAGGGGGGAGTATGGCTACACCTTC. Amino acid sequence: CASSLDGRGEYGYTF. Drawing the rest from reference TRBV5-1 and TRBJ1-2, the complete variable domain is KAGVTQTPRYLIKTRGQQVTLSCSPISGHRSVSWYQQTPGQGLQFLFEYFSETQRNKGNFPGRFSGRQFSNSRSEMNVSTLELGDSALYLCASSLDGRGEYGYTFGSGTRLTVV.

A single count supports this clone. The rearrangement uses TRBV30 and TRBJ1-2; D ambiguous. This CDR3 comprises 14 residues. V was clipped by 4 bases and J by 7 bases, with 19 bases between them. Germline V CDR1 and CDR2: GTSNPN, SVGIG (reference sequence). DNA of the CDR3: TGTGCCTGGACCCTCGAGTTTGCTCGGTTTGGCTACACCTTC. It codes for CAWTLEFARFGYTF.

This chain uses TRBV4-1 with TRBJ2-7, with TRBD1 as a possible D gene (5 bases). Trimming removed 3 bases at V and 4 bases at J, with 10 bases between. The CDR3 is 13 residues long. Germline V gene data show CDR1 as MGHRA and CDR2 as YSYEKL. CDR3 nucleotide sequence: TGCGCCAGCAGCCAGGGGCTAGGGTACGAGCAGTACTTC. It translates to CASSQGLGYEQYF.